This T cell receptor (beta chain) was retrieved from a study of response to subunit inactivated influenza vaccine. Germline V CDR1 and CDR2: SQVTM, ANQGSEA. The CDR3 covers 15 residues. Trimming took 0 bases from V and 8 from J, leaving 17 bases between them. This clonotype was observed a few times. TCRdb redid the calling of the RT-PCR reads with MiXCR, one entry per CDR3 protein. The data show some 600,000 distinct CDR3 sequences, 13% to 15% seen once. The rearrangement links TRBV29-1 to TRBJ2-1; D is undetermined. This clonotype originated in a man aged 50-59 years who received an inactivated influenza vaccine. The material was PBMCs from blood, obtained 14 days before vaccination. The CDR3 DNA follows: TGCAGCGTTGAAGATCCTCGCCCGAACCGATATGAGCAGTTCTTC. Protein: CSVEDPRPNRYEQFF.